The 13 T cell receptor beta chains below were found in one sample sequenced in a study of beta chain features in type 1 diabetes. TCRB transcripts that were expressed got sequenced, as all of the isolated RNA had been reverse transcribed. Profiling relied on immunoSEQ multiplex PCR, and the TCRdb table lists in-frame clones only, not all of them. The sample lists about 150,000 clones, around 8% occurring once. Source material: central memory CD4+ T cells from blood. The source is a man between 18 and 29 years old in good health.

J is TRBJ2-3 and V is TRBV28; D remains ambiguous. The CDR3 sequence is 15 residues long. Germline V gives CDR1 MDHEN, CDR2 SYDVKM. Trimming took off 6 bases at V and 5 bases at J, with 18 bases between the two ends. The CDR3 nucleotides read TGTGCCAGCAGCCCCCCACTCCCCGGTGGAGATACGCAGTATTTT. Its translation is CASSPPLPGGDTQYF. Drawing the rest from reference TRBV28 and TRBJ2-3, the complete variable domain is DVKVTQSSRYLVKRTGEKVFLECVQDMDHENMFWYRQDPGLGLRLIYFSYDVKMKEKGDIPEGYSVSREKKERFSLILESASTNQTSMYLCASSPPLPGGDTQYFGPGTRLTVL.

This clone was recorded at least ten times. This chain joins TRBV15 and TRBJ2-7; D uncertain. Germline V gene lookup returns CDR1 LNHNV and CDR2 YYDKDF (reference sequence). This CDR3 spans 13 amino acids. V lost 0 bases and J lost 7, with 10 bases in between. The CDR3 coding sequence is TGTGCCACCAGCAGAGAACGGCTCGGGGAGCAGTACTTC. Its protein product is CATSRERLGEQYF.

This clone has a handful of counts. Other DNA sequences in this sample translate to the same CDR3. The chain employs TRBV5-6 and TRBJ1-2; 10 bases line up with TRBD1. Per germline, CDR1 SGHDT and CDR2 YYEEEE. V was pared by 4 bases and J by 6 bases, with 12 bases of the junction left unmatched. The CDR3 runs 16 residues. The CDR3 region has the DNA TGTGCCAGCAGCCCAGGGACAGGGGATGAGCTTGATGGCTACACCTTC. This gives the protein CASSPGTGDELDGYTF.

Here the CDR3 reads CATRKGLLEQFF. The CDR3 nucleotides are TGCGCCACCCGAAAGGGACTTCTCGAGCAGTTCTTC. This chain connects TRBV5-1 to TRBJ2-1, with D maybe TRBD2 (6 bases). V lost 9 bases, J lost 10 bases, and 17 bases lay in between. The germline V gene encodes CDR1 SGHRS and CDR2 YFSETQ. The CDR3 has 12 amino acids.

V gene TRBV19 combines with J gene TRBJ1-5; TRBD1 aligns across 7 bases. J gave up 5 bases and V 6 bases, and 10 bases lay outside the gene matches. Per the germline V gene, CDR1 is LNHDA and CDR2 is SQIVND (reference sequence). There are 15 residues in the CDR3. CDR3 DNA sequence: TGTGCCAGTAGGAACAGGGGTTTACAGGATCAGCCCCAGCATTTT. It yields the protein CASRNRGLQDQPQHF.

The J gene is TRBJ1-2, the V gene TRBV19; perhaps TRBD1 as D (5 bases). Trimming stripped 5 bases from V and 8 bases from J, with 21 bases between. In germline, CDR1 is LNHDA, CDR2 SQIVND (reference sequence). The CDR3 is made up of 15 amino acids. The CDR3 sequence is CASSGHDRGFGGYTF. The CDR3, as DNA: TGTGCCAGTAGTGGGCACGACAGAGGTTTTGGCGGCTACACCTTC.

This clone was seen at least ten times. The chain joins TRBV29-1 to TRBJ2-3; D possibly corresponds to TRBD2 (5 bases). V shed 0 bases and J shed 2 bases, with 12 bases lying between them. Germline-derived CDR1 and CDR2 are SQVTM and ANQGSEA. The CDR3 loop spans 15 amino acids. CDR3 region: CSVEDGWGDTDTQYF. The DNA for the CDR3 is TGCAGCGTTGAAGATGGGTGGGGAGACACAGATACGCAGTATTTT.

The chain recombines TRBV7-9 with TRBJ1-2, with 9 bases lining up with TRBD1. The germline CDR1 and CDR2 sequences are SEHNR and FQNEAQ (reference sequence). V shed 0 bases, J shed 4 bases, and the junction held 6 bases outside the gene matches. The CDR3 is made up of 16 amino acids. Here the CDR3 reads CASSLAGQGVGYGYTF. CDR3 sequence (DNA): TGTGCCAGCAGCTTAGCGGGACAGGGTGTGGGCTATGGCTACACCTTC.

The chain combines TRBV9 with TRBJ2-2; perhaps TRBD1 as D (7 bases). Germline V gene data show CDR1 as SGDLS and CDR2 as YYNGEE. This CDR3 contains 15 residues. V lost 4 bases and J lost 6, with 16 bases in between. The CDR3 nucleotides are TGTGCCAGCAGCCCCCCTCAGGGGGGATCCGGGGAGCTGTTTTTT. Its translation is CASSPPQGGSGELFF.

This clone was counted only a few times. V gene TRBV7-2 combines with J gene TRBJ1-5, with a possible D match to TRBD1 (5 bases). The CDR3 runs to 16 residues. Looked up from germline, CDR1 is SGHTA and CDR2 is FQGNSA. V was clipped by 2 bases and J by 0 bases, with 11 bases between them. The DNA of the CDR3 is TGTGCCAGCAGCTTATTTCAGGGCAATAGCAATCAGCCCCAGCATTTT. Its translation: CASSLFQGNSNQPQHF.

This clone was seen a few times. The chain couples TRBV29-1 to TRBJ2-1, with D maybe TRBD2 (5 bases). V was cut by 4 bases and J by 0 bases, with 10 bases left in between. The germline CDR1 and CDR2 sequences are SQVTM and ANQGSEA. This CDR3 comprises 14 residues. The CDR3 region is CSVGSGSSYNEQFF. CDR3 coding DNA: TGCAGCGTTGGGAGCGGAAGCTCCTACAATGAGCAGTTCTTC.

This chain uses TRBV7-9 with TRBJ1-4; TRBD1 might be the D (6 bases). V was trimmed by 7 bases and J by 8 bases, leaving 20 bases between them. The germline V gene has CDR1 SEHNR and CDR2 FQNEAQ (reference sequence). The CDR3 runs to 15 residues. CDR3 nucleotide sequence: TGTGCCAGCACCCTTAGTCTACAGGGTGAAGAAAAACTGTTTTTT. As protein: CASTLSLQGEEKLFF.

This clone has only a few counts. The chain is built from TRBV10-3 and TRBJ1-3, with no clear D. V was clipped by 6 bases and J by 0 bases, with 6 bases between them. The CDR3 length is 13 residues. Germline V gene sequence: CDR1 ENHRY, CDR2 SYGVKD. In DNA, the CDR3 is TGTGCCATCAGGGGCGACTCTGGAAACACCATATATTTT. It specifies CAIRGDSGNTIYF.